The source of this TCR beta chain is a study of monozygotic twins with inflammatory bowel disease (dated by TCRdb to about 2019). General notes on the study: In total, roughly 28 monozygotic twin pairs made up the full study: 19 Danish pairs, all IBD-discordant, plus nine German pairs, of which four were IBD-concordant and five were IBD-discordant. Within discordant pairs, disease-associated traits were sought mainly by comparing IBD patients with their genetically identical healthy co-twins. Each individual had, on average, about 151 000 unique TCRalpha sequences and 181 000 unique TCRbeta sequences available for analysis. Results and caveats for the whole study, not just this receptor: The results gave no support for a single strong signal or clonotype linked to IBD. Concordant and discordant twins showed no difference in repertoire similarity, possibly because of limited statistical power. A decrease in TCRbeta repertoire diversity, as measured by inverse Simpson index, was observed in IBD patients compared with their healthy co-twins. Background noise and inter-individual variability may have been introduced into the repertoires by the differing immunosuppressive treatments among patients. Distinction between different T cell subtypes could not be achieved in the analysis. IBD patients shared fewer clonotypes with other individuals than healthy twins did, most markedly in patients showing signs of disease activity.

CDR1 and CDR2 (MNHEY, SMNVEV) derive from the germline V gene (reference sequence). The CDR3 spans 15 residues, from the cysteine through the phenylalanine. Only the protein is available. The library was generated by 5' RACE. For each TCR library, 3,000 to 4,000 ng of total RNA was used. For each sample, cDNA synthesis with SMARTScribe reverse transcriptase was split into eight separate reactions. Unique molecular identifiers containing a 6-nucleotide sample barcode were introduced through template switching during cDNA synthesis. TCRalpha and TCRbeta cDNA was amplified in two nested PCRs of around 15 and 9 cycles, and bead purification was carried out after each PCR. Before amplification, the cDNA was treated with uracil DNA-glycosylase and purified using the QIAquick PCR purification kit. The second PCR was the step at which Illumina TruSeq-compatible adapters and sample-specific barcodes were added. Library quality and concentration were checked on TapeStation and Qubit, and libraries were pooled at 5 to 6.5 ng each. The pooled libraries were sequenced with 2 x 100 bp reads and custom sequencing primers on an Illumina HiSeq2500 single-index Rapid Run. Under the source paper's analysis protocol: PCR and sequencing errors were corrected by UMI-based consensus assembly using MiGEC version 1.2.6. MiXCR version 2.1.1 handled V(D)J alignment, clonotype assembly and CDR3 extraction. Normalisation of gene usage, clonotype sharing and MAIT/NKT TCR abundance was achieved by analysing the top 1000, 10 000 and 20 000 clonotypes per sample. Diversity was computed as the inverse Simpson index with the vegan R package after downsampling to 27 000 UMIs. Paired Mann-Whitney U tests were applied to discordant twin pairs, with Benjamini-Hochberg correction for multiple testing. TCRdb reprocessed the reads; each CDR3 protein sequence makes one entry, and DNA is unavailable. TCRdb assigned the V and J calls; the authors' analysis was not used. This sample's table has entries for 150,000 to 200,000 distinct CDR3 sequences. The biggest ten clones account for 2.8% of the sample.

From each donor, a roughly 2.5 ml peripheral blood sample was collected into PAXgene tubes and stored at -80 degrees C. Without any T cell sorting, total RNA was extracted from whole blood using the PAXgene blood miRNA kit on an automated QIAcube. Peripheral blood from monozygotic twin pairs who were concordant or discordant for inflammatory bowel disease underwent deep TCRalpha and TCRbeta repertoire profiling using unique molecular barcoding. For every twin pair, smoking habits were documented, and each individual was categorised as a current, former or never smoker. Turning to this clonotype: Its antigen remains unidentified.

The TCR sequence derives from a human donor with ulcerative colitis or Crohn's disease, or a healthy co-twin of an affected twin (not recorded which). The V gene is TRBV27 and the J gene is TRBJ2-7; no DNA is available, so the TRBD1 call from TCRdb remains unchecked. Sample: blood. The CDR3 has the sequence CASSLIGPPSYEQYF.